The source of this TCR beta chain is a study of metastatic and nonmetastatic thyroid tumors (dated by TCRdb to the early 2020s). Regarding the complete study: The researchers compared repertoires between peripheral blood samples and tumor or nodule tissue samples from patients with malignant or benign thyroid disease. The study at large found these results: TCR beta diversity was reported as significantly higher in malignant tumors than in benign nodules, in both blood and tumor samples.

No patient had received any treatment before thyroid surgery. The study retrospectively analysed patient clinical samples collected from about 2011 to 2018 using T-cell receptor beta sequencing. CDR1 and CDR2 (MNHNS, SASEGT) derive from the germline V gene. The CDR3 contains 17 residues when both ends are counted. The receptor library was made with PCR. Data came from an Illumina HiSeq 4000. High-throughput sequencing was used to profile the TCR beta-chain CDR3 region of every patient. On the authors' methods: The researchers built a classifier to tell apart papillary thyroid cancer patients with distant metastasis, based on CDR3 differences among clinicopathological groups. The Shannon index was used to assess repertoire diversity, and the Morisita-Horn index was used to assess tumor-blood repertoire similarity. TCRdb ran its own pipeline on the public reads, namely fastp trimming at Q25 and MiXCR clone calling, and kept in-frame beta chains. The V and J calls come from TCRdb's annotation, not from the publication. For this sample there are roughly 5,000 clones; 25% to 30% appear just once. The ten largest account for around 15% of the sample.

As concerns this clone: No antigen is known for it. The final CDR3 position lacks the conserved phenylalanine or tryptophan, pointing to a likely read error. The limits of the CDR3 on the DNA are not certain, so only TCRdb's listed CDR3 is given.

Sequenced material: adjacent normal tissue. The sequence joins TRBV6-1 to TRBJ1-1; TRBD1 was called by the table and not checked on the DNA. This sequence was found in a female donor with papillary thyroid cancer or a benign thyroid nodule (not recorded which). Some clones in this sample may be carry-over from other donors' samples. The encoded CDR3 is CASSELLAGGARWEAFI.